These T cell receptor beta chains were read from a single sample in a study of regulatory T cells in long-lasting Graves disease. TCRdb re-called the multiplex PCR reads through MiXCR, storing one row per CDR3 protein. The sample lists fewer than 600,000 distinct CDR3 sequences, 22% seen once, with around 14% in the top ten. This sample comprised peripheral blood mononuclear cells (PBMCs), obtained when the disease was refractory, from a patient treated with antithyroid drugs. These receptors all stem from a female donor with Graves disease. CDR3s include the opening cysteine and the closing phenylalanine or tryptophan. The D gene is left open where the match is weak. Expanded clones get a size class; other rows say once, few or many, or leave the size out.

d_gene	abundance	v_gene	j_gene	CDR3aa	CDR3nt
TRBD2	many	TRBV28	TRBJ2-7	CASSLGASGRTKYF	TGTGCCAGCAGTTTAGGAGCTAGCGGGAGAACGAAGTACTTC
TRBD2	few	TRBV4-2	TRBJ2-5	CASSQDQPGGAMAQYF	TGTGCCAGCAGCCAAGATCAACCCGGGGGGGCCATGGCCCAGTACTTC
-	-	TRBV14	TRBJ1-6	CASSQAPARAYNSPLHF	TGTGCCAGCAGCCAAGCTCCGGCAAGGGCCTATAATTCACCCCTCCACTTT
TRBD1	many	TRBV2	TRBJ1-2	CASITDRVHGYTF	TGTGCCAGCATCACGGACAGGGTACATGGCTACACCTTC
-	-	TRBV27	TRBJ1-5	CASSPGRGSGNQPQHF	TGTGCCAGCAGCCCGGGACGGGGATCGGGCAATCAGCCCCAGCATTTT
TRBD2	-	TRBV12-5	TRBJ2-7	CASGLVLAGASSYEQYF	TGTGCTAGTGGTTTGGTACTAGCGGGAGCTAGCTCCTACGAGCAGTACTTC
-	-	TRBV2	TRBJ2-3	CASREGLSTDTQYF	TGTGCCAGCAGGGAAGGACTGAGCACAGATACGCAGTATTTT
-	-	TRBV7-2	TRBJ1-4	CASSLGGGHGRSNEKLFF	TGTGCCAGCAGCTTAGGCGGAGGACACGGGAGGAGTAATGAAAAACTGTTTTTT
-	-	TRBV7-2	TRBJ2-2	CASSTIQRRKNTGELFF	TGTGCCAGCAGTACGATACAGAGGCGCAAAAACACCGGGGAGCTGTTTTTT
-	many	TRBV7-6	TRBJ1-2	CASSSVGGYGYTF	TGTGCCAGCAGCTCGGTCGGGGGGTATGGCTACACCTTC
-	many	TRBV6-1	TRBJ1-1	CASSGQGSRASEAFF	TGTGCCAGCAGCGGTCAGGGGAGTAGGGCCTCCGAAGCTTTCTTT
-	-	TRBV12-3/TRBV12-4	TRBJ1-2	CASKSTYGYTF	TGTGCCAGCAAATCGACTTATGGCTACACCTTC
TRBD1	few	TRBV3-1	TRBJ1-2	CASSQGKGTAIYGYTF	TGTGCCAGCAGCCAAGGGAAAGGGACAGCGATCTATGGCTACACCTTC
-	-	TRBV19	TRBJ1-5	CASTRGRAYSNQPQHF	TGTGCCAGTACCCGGGGCAGGGCTTATAGCAATCAGCCCCAGCATTTT
TRBD2	few	TRBV20-1	TRBJ2-5	CSAPSPTSGAETQYF	TGCAGTGCACCATCCCCTACTAGCGGGGCAGAGACCCAGTACTTC
-	-	TRBV7-6	TRBJ1-2	CASSSHPTNYGYTF	TGTGCCAGCAGCTCTCACCCCACTAACTATGGCTACACCTTC
-	-	TRBV20-1	TRBJ2-7	CSARGSRTDEYEQYF	TGCAGTGCTAGAGGGTCTAGGACAGACGAATACGAGCAGTACTTC
-	few	TRBV15	TRBJ1-3	CATSRDLGKWDGNTIYF	TGTGCCACCAGCAGAGACTTAGGCAAGTGGGATGGAAACACCATATATTTT
-	many	TRBV12-3/TRBV12-4	TRBJ1-1	CASSLMRGRTEAFF	TGTGCCAGCAGTTTAATGAGGGGTCGCACTGAAGCTTTCTTT
-	-	TRBV28	TRBJ2-3	CASSFNRILEGDTQYF	TGTGCCAGCAGTTTTAATAGGATCCTAGAGGGGGATACGCAGTATTTT
-	-	TRBV9	TRBJ2-4	CASSVGGLGPNIQYF	TGTGCCAGCAGCGTGGGGGGATTGGGCCCAAACATTCAGTACTTC
-	many	TRBV12-3/TRBV12-4	TRBJ1-2	CASSSPGGYTF	TGTGCCAGCAGTTCCCCTGGTGGCTACACCTTC
-	many	TRBV12-3/TRBV12-4	TRBJ1-5	CASSLGTIGQPQHF	TGTGCCAGCAGTTTAGGGACAATCGGTCAGCCCCAGCATTTT
-	few	TRBV20-1	TRBJ1-2	CSAGTDNYGYTF	TGCAGTGCTGGGACGGATAACTATGGCTACACCTTC
-	-	TRBV6-1	TRBJ1-1	CASRTNRDTEAFF	TGTGCCAGCAGAACTAACAGAGACACTGAAGCTTTCTTT
-	few	TRBV30	TRBJ2-2	CAWSVLEAGELFF	TGTGCCTGGAGTGTACTCGAAGCGGGGGAGCTGTTTTTT
TRBD1	many	TRBV28	TRBJ1-5	CASSKQGAGNQPQHF	TGTGCCAGCAGTAAACAGGGGGCTGGCAATCAGCCCCAGCATTTT
-	many	TRBV6-2/TRBV6-3	TRBJ1-1	CASSYGVVETEAFF	TGTGCCAGCAGTTACGGAGTAGTCGAGACTGAAGCTTTCTTT
-	many	TRBV6-1	TRBJ2-7	CASKQSYEQYF	TGTGCCAGCAAACAGTCCTACGAGCAGTACTTC